This TCR beta chain was sequenced in a study of T cell repertoires in urothelial bladder cancer. Study information: Three lesions each were cT0, cTa, cT1, and cT2 or greater. Study-level results: Benign specimens had a median approximately 11% infiltrating lymphocyte percentage. Carcinoma specimens had fewer T cells than benign specimens. A single clone reached around 2% in benign versus up to roughly 15% in carcinoma.

This clone is deemed large (0.1 to 1%). What it binds is not known. Assay used: immunoSEQ multiplex PCR; TCRdb lists only in-frame clones, some missing. The profile shows approximately 880 clones, about two thirds of them singletons. Sequenced sample: tumor-infiltrating cells from bladder cancer. The sequence was collected from a human donor with urothelial carcinoma.

CDR3 region: CASSSGLAGDSWTQYF. The CDR3 DNA follows: TGTGCCAGCAGCTCAGGACTAGCGGGGGACTCATGGACCCAGTACTTC. The chain employs TRBV5-6 and TRBJ2-5; 13 bases are shared with TRBD2. This CDR3 is 16 amino acids long. Germline values: CDR1 SGHDT, CDR2 YYEEEE. V was clipped by 3 bases and J by 7 bases; unmatched bases: 9.